The 29 T cell receptor beta chains reported below all come from one sample, sequenced in a study of CD8 T cells in Susac syndrome. With random hexamers, reverse transcription was performed on about 0.5 to 1 ug of RNA. TCRdb re-called the immunoSEQ multiplex PCR reads with MiXCR, one entry per CDR3 protein. The data contain 150,000 to 200,000 distinct CDR3 sequences, roughly 90% of them singletons. The sequenced sample consisted of CD4+ T cells from PBMCs. These receptors were obtained from a human donor with Susac syndrome.

This chain joins TRBV6-6 and TRBJ2-1, with TRBD2 matching over 11 bases. The CDR3 extends over 15 amino acids. Germline V gives CDR1 MNHNY, CDR2 SVGAGI (reference sequence). Losses at the gene ends were 6 bases for V and 9 bases for J; bases not matched to a gene: 10. CDR3: CASSRLAGWSSEQFF. CDR3 nucleotides: TGTGCCAGCAGCCGACTAGCGGGATGGAGTAGTGAGCAGTTCTTC.

This clonotype showed up just a few times. The J gene is TRBJ2-7, the V gene TRBV19; possible D gene TRBD1, 5 bases. The V and J ends lost 3 bases and 3 bases respectively, with 15 bases between them. Germline V gives CDR1 LNHDA, CDR2 SQIVND (reference sequence). The CDR3 length is 15 residues. The CDR3 region is CASSMNRGRNYEQYF. The CDR3 DNA is TGTGCCAGTAGTATGAATAGGGGAAGAAACTACGAGCAGTACTTC.

The chain carries TRBV20-1 and TRBJ2-7, with TRBD1 matching 11 bases. V trimming: 5 bases; J trimming: 4 bases; junction bases outside the gene matches: 7. This CDR3 region has 14 residues. Germline CDR1 and CDR2: DFQATT and SNEGSKA (reference sequence). CDR3 region: CSASGQGDIYEQYF. Written as DNA, the CDR3 is TGCAGTGCTTCGGGACAGGGGGACATTTACGAGCAGTACTTC.

The J gene is TRBJ2-7, the V gene TRBV5-1; unclear D gene. From germline, CDR1 is SGHRS and CDR2 YFSETQ. Trimming left V 3 bases short and J 0 bases short, with 4 bases between. CDR3 length equals 12 residues. The CDR3 loop reads CASSWGSYEQYF. In DNA, the CDR3 is TGCGCCAGCAGCTGGGGCTCCTACGAGCAGTACTTC.

The chain links TRBV25-1 to TRBJ1-5; D is uncertain. The CDR3 is made up of 13 amino acids. The germline V gene has CDR1 MGHDK and CDR2 SYGVNS. Trimming cost V 3 bases and J 6 bases, with 9 bases left between them. The CDR3 here is CASSDGPGQPQHF. CDR3 bases: TGTGCCAGCAGTGACGGACCGGGTCAGCCCCAGCATTTT.

The rearrangement links TRBV27 to TRBJ1-2, with D uncertain. Per the germline V gene, CDR1 is MNHEY and CDR2 is SMNVEV (reference sequence). CDR3 size: 17 residues. V lost 5 bases and J 4 bases, leaving 23 bases between the germline ends. CDR3 DNA: TGTGCCAGCAGTCCGATCCCCCGGGGTTTCCTTGGCTATGGCTACACCTTC. It yields the protein CASSPIPRGFLGYGYTF.

The rearrangement joins TRBV6-1 to TRBJ2-7, with TRBD1 matching over 11 bases. Trimming took 5 bases from V and 2 from J; bases not matched to a gene: 5. CDR3 length: 15 residues. Germline loops: CDR1 MNHNS, CDR2 SASEGT. CDR3 bases: TGTGCCAGCAGTTCACCGGGACAGGGGGCCTACGAGCAGTACTTC. It codes for CASSSPGQGAYEQYF.

The genes are TRBV6-1 and TRBJ2-5; TRBD1 matches at 12 bases. With V trimmed by 6 bases and J by 4 bases, 9 bases remained unmatched. This CDR3 is 16 amino acids long. Germline V gives CDR1 MNHNS, CDR2 SASEGT. CDR3 DNA sequence: TGTGCCAGCAGGTCTACGGGACAGGGGGCCCTAGAGACCCAGTACTTC. This sequence encodes CASRSTGQGALETQYF.

The rearrangement links TRBV11-2 to TRBJ2-7; D not resolved. Germline V CDR1 and CDR2: SGHAT, FQNNGV. V lost 5 bases to trimming and J lost 6 bases, with 17 bases between them. The CDR3 consists of 14 residues. CDR3 loop: CASSPQVSGSEQYF. CDR3 DNA: TGTGCCAGCAGCCCCCAAGTCAGTGGAAGCGAGCAGTACTTC.

The chain joins TRBV19 to TRBJ1-1; possible D gene TRBD1, 6 bases. The germline V and J ends were trimmed by 6 bases and 5 bases, with 22 bases remaining between them. Looked up from germline, CDR1 is LNHDA and CDR2 is SQIVND (reference sequence). The CDR3 loop spans 16 amino acids. The CDR3 DNA reads as TGTGCCAGTAGCCTGCTTTCTACAGGGACGGCTACTGAAGCTTTCTTT. Residues: CASSLLSTGTATEAFF.

This clonotype has only a few counts. The CDR3 DNA reads TGTGCCAGCTCACCAGGAGATACGCAGTATTTT. Its protein is CASSPGDTQYF. This rearrangement joins TRBV3-1 to TRBJ2-3; no clear D. Germline CDR1 reads LGHDT; CDR2 reads YNNKEL (reference sequence). With 8 bases removed from V and 5 bases from J, the gap between germline ends came to 8 bases. CDR3 length: 11 amino acids.

The chain has TRBV3-1 and TRBJ2-3; TRBD2 is a possible D gene (6 bases). Germline V gene lookup returns CDR1 LGHDT and CDR2 YNNKEL (reference sequence). This CDR3 contains 15 residues. Trimming stripped 4 bases from V and 1 base from J, with 12 bases between. In DNA form, the CDR3 reads TGTGCCAGCAGCCTCGGGACTTTTGGCACAGATACGCAGTATTTT. It yields the protein CASSLGTFGTDTQYF.

The chain recombines TRBV20-1 with TRBJ1-3, with D perhaps matching TRBD1 (5 bases). The germline V gene encodes CDR1 DFQATT and CDR2 SNEGSKA (reference sequence). This CDR3 is 13 amino acids long. Trimming removed 6 bases from V and 1 base from J, with 10 bases in between. CDR3 amino acids: CSALDNSGNTIYF. The CDR3 DNA reads TGCAGTGCACTGGACAATTCTGGAAACACCATATATTTT.

The chain combines TRBV6-5 with TRBJ1-1; D not resolved. The CDR3 is made up of 14 amino acids. From germline, CDR1 is MNHEY and CDR2 SVGAGI. V was clipped by 2 bases and J by 7 bases, with 14 bases between them. The CDR3 coding sequence is TGTGCCAGCAGTTACAGTTCGCCCGAAGATGAAGCTTTCTTT. It specifies CASSYSSPEDEAFF.

In its sample, this clonotype was seen a few times. The rearrangement uses TRBV5-1 and TRBJ1-1, with D possibly TRBD1 on 5 matching bases. The CDR3 covers 13 residues. Germline loops: CDR1 SGHRS, CDR2 YFSETQ. The ends were cut back, 4 bases at V and 4 bases at J, with 11 bases in the middle. CDR3 sequence reads: CASSLHGGTEAFF. The CDR3 coding sequence is TGCGCCAGCAGCCTACACGGGGGCACTGAAGCTTTCTTT.

In this sample, this clonotype turned up a few times. The chain recombines TRBV6-1 with TRBJ2-1; perhaps TRBD2 as D (5 bases). Trimming stripped 5 bases from V and 8 bases from J, with 19 bases between. The CDR3 covers 15 residues. Germline values: CDR1 MNHNS, CDR2 SASEGT. As DNA, the CDR3 is TGTGCCAGCAGTTACAAGTTTGGGCTGAGGGATGAGCAGTTCTTC. This codes for CASSYKFGLRDEQFF.

This clonotype was detected only once. The chain employs TRBV9 and TRBJ1-2, with TRBD1 matching over 8 bases. Losses at the gene ends were 3 bases for V and 3 bases for J; bases not matched to a gene: 4. The CDR3 has 14 amino acids. Germline assignment: CDR1 SGDLS and CDR2 YYNGEE. This CDR3 reads CASSGTGFHYGYTF. The CDR3 coding sequence is TGTGCCAGCAGCGGGACAGGGTTTCACTATGGCTACACCTTC.

This clonotype was counted once. The chain employs TRBV6-6 and TRBJ2-5; TRBD1 agrees at 9 bases. The CDR3 sequence is 13 residues long. The V gene end was trimmed by 11 bases and the J gene end by 4 bases; junction bases not matched to a gene: 8. Germline lookup yields CDR1 MNHNY and CDR2 SVGAGI (reference sequence). The CDR3 is CAGSTGGVETQYF. CDR3 DNA sequence: TGTGCCGGCTCCACAGGGGGCGTAGAGACCCAGTACTTC.

This clonotype has just a few counts. The chain combines TRBV3-1 with TRBJ2-2; D uncertain. CDR1 and CDR2 from the germline V gene are LGHDT and YNNKEL (reference sequence). Trimming cost V 3 bases and J 0 bases, with 5 bases left between them. The CDR3 is 14 residues long. The CDR3 DNA sequence: TGTGCCAGCAGCCAGGGCTCGAACACCGGGGAGCTGTTTTTT. It yields the protein CASSQGSNTGELFF.

This sequence joins TRBV4-1 and TRBJ1-3; D gene unclear. V shed 1 base and J shed 7 bases, with 11 bases lying between them. Germline CDR1 and CDR2: MGHRA and YSYEKL. The CDR3 runs to 14 residues. The CDR3 loop is CASSQARAGNTIYF. DNA of the CDR3: TGCGCCAGCAGCCAAGCACGCGCCGGGAACACCATATATTTT.

The rearrangement uses TRBV15 and TRBJ1-1; tentative D call: TRBD1 (6 bases). The CDR3 sequence is 16 residues long. V was shortened by 6 bases and J by 3 bases, with 20 bases between the two germline ends. Germline lookup yields CDR1 LNHNV and CDR2 YYDKDF (reference sequence). The CDR3 region has the DNA TGTGCCACCAGTAGCCTCAGGGGCATCGTTGACACTGAAGCTTTCTTT. This translates into CATSSLRGIVDTEAFF. The variable domain in full, completed from reference TRBV15 and TRBJ1-1, reads DAMVIQNPRYQVTQFGKPVTLSCSQTLNHNVMYWYQQKSSQAPKLLFHYYDKDFNNEADTPDNFQSRRPNTSFCFLDIRSPGLGDTAMYLCATSSLRGIVDTEAFFGQGTRLTVV.

CDR3 nucleotide sequence: TGTGCCAGCAGCTCAGGGGGCCGGACCGGGGAGCTGTTTTTT. This encodes CASSSGGRTGELFF. The V gene is TRBV5-6, the J gene TRBJ2-2; the match to TRBD1 covers 8 bases. V lost 3 bases, J lost 5 bases, and 3 bases stayed unmatched. The CDR3 loop spans 14 amino acids. The germline gives CDR1 SGHDT, CDR2 YYEEEE. The full variable domain, its missing parts supplied by reference TRBV5-6 and TRBJ2-2, is DAGVTQSPTHLIKTRGQQVTLRCSPKSGHDTVSWYQQALGQGPQFIFQYYEEEERQRGNFPDRFSGHQFPNYSSELNVNALLLGDSALYLCASSSGGRTGELFFGEGSRLTVL.

The chain has TRBV11-2 and TRBJ2-1; 9 positions match TRBD2. J was trimmed by 7 bases and V by 5 bases; bases with no gene match: 15. CDR1 and CDR2 (germline): SGHAT, FQNNGV. This CDR3 comprises 17 residues. The CDR3 protein is CASSGRLSGGGGNEQFF. CDR3 sequence (DNA): TGTGCCAGCAGCGGACGGCTTAGCGGGGGTGGGGGGAATGAGCAGTTCTTC.

The CDR3 region has the DNA TGTGCCAGCAGTGATCCAGGATGGGACAGACACGCCGGGGAGCTGTTTTTT. The encoded protein is CASSDPGWDRHAGELFF. The chain links TRBV25-1 to TRBJ2-2, with TRBD1 matching over 7 bases. CDR1 is MGHDK, CDR2 SYGVNS, per germline. This CDR3 has 17 residues. The ends lost 3 bases at V and 6 bases at J; junction bases unmatched: 13.

The chain uses TRBV5-1 and TRBJ2-6; TRBD2 might be the D (6 bases). V was trimmed by 7 bases and J by 2 bases, leaving 7 bases between them. Germline CDR1 and CDR2: SGHRS and YFSETQ. The CDR3 sequence is 13 residues long. In nucleotides, the CDR3 is TGCGCCAGCGGGACTCCTGGGGCCAACGTCCTGACTTTC. Protein product: CASGTPGANVLTF.

This chain connects TRBV10-3 to TRBJ2-5, with D perhaps TRBD2 (5 bases). Trimming cost V 7 bases and J 1 base, with 10 bases left between them. The CDR3 length is 13 residues. Germline values: CDR1 ENHRY, CDR2 SYGVKD. The CDR3 protein is CAITDYPQETQYF. As DNA, the CDR3 is TGTGCCATCACAGACTACCCCCAAGAGACCCAGTACTTC.

This rearrangement joins TRBV9 to TRBJ1-6; D is perhaps TRBD1 (6 bases). Trimming took 0 bases from V and 8 from J, leaving 9 bases between them. The V gene's germline CDR1 is SGDLS and CDR2 YYNGEE. The CDR3 length is 14 residues. In DNA, the CDR3 is TGTGCCAGCAGCGTAGTGGACAGTTATTCACCCCTCCACTTT. This encodes CASSVVDSYSPLHF. The variable domain in full, completed from reference TRBV9 and TRBJ1-6, reads DSGVTQTPKHLITATGQRVTLRCSPRSGDLSVYWYQQSLDQGLQFLIQYYNGEERAKGNILERFSAQQFPDLHSELNLSSLELGDSALYFCASSVVDSYSPLHFGNGTRLTVT.

The chain links TRBV19 to TRBJ1-6; D is unresolved. V gave up 8 bases and J gave up 7 bases, with 15 bases separating them. This CDR3 has 14 amino acids. Germline-derived CDR1 and CDR2 are LNHDA and SQIVND (reference sequence). This CDR3 reads CASGNEGTNSPLHF. As DNA, the CDR3 is TGTGCCAGTGGGAACGAGGGCACAAATTCACCCCTCCACTTT. The whole variable domain, filled in from reference TRBV19 and TRBJ1-6, reads DGGITQSPKYLFRKEGQNVTLSCEQNLNHDAMYWYRQDPGQGLRLIYYSQIVNDFQKGDIAEGYSVSREKKESFPLTVTSAQKNPTAFYLCASGNEGTNSPLHFGNGTRLTVT.

V usage is TRBV6-5 and J usage is TRBJ1-2, with D tentatively TRBD1 (5 bases). Trimming took off 2 bases at V and 5 bases at J, with 12 bases between the two ends. The CDR3 is 14 residues long. Germline values: CDR1 MNHEY, CDR2 SVGAGI. Here the CDR3 DNA reads TGTGCCAGCAGTTACGGGCAGGGCTGGTATGGCTACACCTTC. Translated, it gives CASSYGQGWYGYTF.